This paragraph covers one TCR beta chain sequence. Its antigen remains unknown. The data were taken from a study of CD8 T cells in ankylosing spondylitis. General study results and limits: Earlier studies detected some motif variants in reactive arthritis synovial fluid and blood. About 8 highly homologous variants made up a TCR beta motif, and this motif appeared characteristic of ankylosing spondylitis blood. Reports say disease-linked clones showed up significantly more in matched ankylosing spondylitis synovial fluid. With a CD8+ phenotype, disease-linked clones were relatively rare in peripheral blood.

Making the TCR beta libraries involved quantitative 5'-RACE with molecular barcodes. TCRdb independently ran MiXCR on the 5' RACE reads; one entry per CDR3 protein. The profile shows under 850,000 distinct CDR3 sequences, 19% of them singletons. CDR3 length: 14 amino acids. V lost 5 bases and J 2 bases, leaving 13 bases between the germline ends. Sequenced: blood, either unsorted or a sorted T cell fraction (not recorded which). This TCR came from a male donor with ankylosing spondylitis. V and J are TRBV12-3 or TRBV12-4 and TRBJ2-7; the D gene is possibly TRBD2 (5 bases). CDR3 bases: TGTGCCAGCAGTCCCCCGGGAATCACCTACGAGCAGTACTTC. Translating it yields CASSPPGITYEQYF.